This TCR beta chain was captured in a study of T cells in Graves' hyperthyroidism and ophthalmopathy. Study-wide results and limits: Most thyroid clonotypes expanded above 0.001 appeared in blood too.

V dropped 6 bases and J dropped 2; count of bases not matched to a gene: 5. Germline CDR1 SNHLY, CDR2 FYNNEI. This CDR3 is 15 amino acids long. Notes on this clonotype: Its antigen is as yet unknown.

Participants, patients aged 18 to 65, had newly diagnosed hyperthyroidism with a duration under 2 months. Any patient presenting with uncontrolled infection, other autoimmune disease, pregnancy or lactation was left out. Clinical symptoms, serum thyroxine, TRAb, thyroid ultrasound and orbital computed tomography informed diagnoses. TCR beta CDR3 region amplification was performed from RNA transcripts. Primed by the HTBI set, a first-round RT-PCR was run on the TCR CDR3. Each CDR3 protein is one row after TCRdb ran MiXCR on the multiplex PCR reads. This sample has hundreds of thousands of distinct CDR3 sequences, with 38% found just once.

Sequencing was carried out using blood. The source of this sequence is a man aged 18 to 30 with Graves' hyperthyroidism. This rearrangement joins TRBV2 to TRBJ2-5; 11 bases line up with TRBD2. In DNA form, the CDR3 reads TGTGCCAGCAGCGAACTAGCGGGGGAGCAAGAGACCCAGTACTTC. Amino acid sequence: CASSELAGEQETQYF.